This passage covers 27 T cell receptor beta chains from one sample sequenced in a study of cytomegalovirus exposure and HLA in healthy donors. Clones were read by immunoSEQ multiplex PCR, and TCRdb kept only the in-frame ones, dropping some. The data contain some 270,000 clones, 70% to 90% of them seen just once; the ten biggest clones take up 0.9% to 1.1%. Sequences were obtained from PBMCs. The receptors were gathered from a young woman in good health and CMV-seronegative.

The V call is TRBV5-6, the J call TRBJ2-7; TRBD1 aligns across 8 bases. The V segment lost 0 bases and the J segment 4 bases; nucleotides outside the gene matches: 6. Germline V gene lookup returns CDR1 SGHDT and CDR2 YYEEEE. This CDR3 spans 15 amino acids. CDR3 DNA sequence: TGTGCCAGCAGCTTGGCGGGGCAGGGGGCATACGAGCAGTACTTC. Its protein product is CASSLAGQGAYEQYF.

This CDR3 is CASNDLRTSGRGAYNEQFF. CDR3 DNA: TGTGCCAGCAACGACCTCCGGACTAGCGGGAGGGGTGCCTACAATGAGCAGTTCTTC. J is TRBJ2-1 and V is TRBV7-2; 15 bases map to TRBD2. V lost 7 bases, J lost 2 bases, and 12 bases stayed unmatched. Germline CDR1 is SGHTA and CDR2 is FQGNSA. The CDR3 spans 19 residues.

This clone has just one count. The V gene is TRBV4-1, the J gene TRBJ1-5, with a tentative D call TRBD1 (5 bases). Deletions cut 2 bases from V and 7 bases from J, with 15 bases between. Germline V gene sequence: CDR1 MGHRA, CDR2 YSYEKL. The CDR3 runs 15 residues. CDR3 bases: TGCGCCAGCAGCCAATGGGCAGGGTTTCGACAGCCCCAGCATTTT. Translating it yields CASSQWAGFRQPQHF.

The V gene is TRBV5-4, the J gene TRBJ2-1; 7 bases match TRBD2. The ends lost 10 bases at V and 5 bases at J; junction bases unmatched: 12. The germline V gene encodes CDR1 SGHNT and CDR2 YYREEE (reference sequence). The CDR3 runs to 14 residues. CDR3 bases: TGTGCCGGGAGAAAAGGTGGGGGGGACAATGAGCAGTTCTTC. Translated, it gives CAGRKGGGDNEQFF.

The V gene is TRBV28, the J gene TRBJ1-5; the D is unclear. Germline V gives CDR1 MDHEN, CDR2 SYDVKM. The CDR3 is 13 amino acids. With 5 bases removed from V and 3 bases from J, the gap between germline ends came to 8 bases. CDR3 DNA sequence: TGTGCCAGCAGTGGGCAGATCAATCAGCCCCAGCATTTT. This sequence encodes CASSGQINQPQHF. Complete variable domain (other parts from reference TRBV28 and TRBJ1-5): DVKVTQSSRYLVKRTGEKVFLECVQDMDHENMFWYRQDPGLGLRLIYFSYDVKMKEKGDIPEGYSVSREKKERFSLILESASTNQTSMYLCASSGQINQPQHFGDGTRLSIL.

This clone was picked up a small number of times. V is TRBV27 and J is TRBJ1-5, with a possible D match to TRBD1 (6 bases). V dropped 4 bases and J dropped 3 bases, with 10 bases sitting between them. The CDR3 has 14 amino acids. Germline loops: CDR1 MNHEY, CDR2 SMNVEV (reference sequence). This CDR3 is CASSSRTDNQPQHF. The CDR3 bases are TGTGCCAGCAGTTCCCGGACAGACAATCAGCCCCAGCATTTT.

The rearrangement links TRBV19 to TRBJ2-3; D ambiguous. The CDR3 loop spans 16 amino acids. Trimming cost V 1 base and J 2 bases, with 13 bases left between them. Germline V gene data show CDR1 as LNHDA and CDR2 as SQIVND (reference sequence). CDR3 region: CASSIAPSGPTDTQYF. The CDR3 region has the DNA TGTGCCAGTAGTATAGCTCCCTCAGGCCCCACAGATACGCAGTATTTT.

V gene TRBV5-1 combines with J gene TRBJ2-7; possible D gene TRBD2, 5 bases. The V end was cut by 4 bases, the J end by 2 bases, with 16 bases between. Germline assignment: CDR1 SGHRS and CDR2 YFSETQ. The CDR3 contains 15 residues. CDR3 DNA: TGCGCCAGCAGCCCGAGGGCAGTCGTTCCCTACGAGCAGTACTTC. As protein: CASSPRAVVPYEQYF.

The CDR3 region is CASSLGDGGPEGTQYF. The DNA for the CDR3 is TGTGCCAGCAGCTTAGGGGACGGAGGGCCGGAGGGGACCCAGTACTTC. The chain recombines TRBV7-9 with TRBJ2-5; TRBD2 is a possible D gene (6 bases). V lost 1 base, J lost 7 bases, and 19 bases lay in between. From germline, CDR1 is SEHNR and CDR2 FQNEAQ (reference sequence). CDR3 length: 16 residues.

The CDR3 DNA sequence: TGTGCCAGCAGCCAACCAGGGTACACTGAAGCTTTCTTT. It encodes CASSQPGYTEAFF. The chain links TRBV14 to TRBJ1-1; weak D call: TRBD1 (5 bases). Germline V lookup: CDR1 SGHDN, CDR2 FVKESK. There are 13 residues in the CDR3. With 2 bases removed from V and 3 bases from J, the gap between germline ends came to 7 bases.

A single count supports this clone. V usage is TRBV2 and J usage is TRBJ2-7; 9 positions match TRBD2. V was pared by 8 bases and J by 2 bases, with 7 bases of the junction left unmatched. Germline V gene data show CDR1 as SNHLY and CDR2 as FYNNEI. The CDR3 has 14 residues. CDR3 nucleotide sequence: TGTGCCAGCCTTAGCGGGAGAGGCCCCTACGAGCAGTACTTC. Translating it yields CASLSGRGPYEQYF.

The V gene is TRBV11-3, the J gene TRBJ2-3; D ambiguous. CDR1 is SGHNT, CDR2 YENEEA, per germline. Trimming took 0 bases from V and 9 from J, leaving 16 bases between them. The CDR3 runs to 15 residues. In DNA form, the CDR3 reads TGTGCCAGCAGCTTAGAAGCTAGTCCCATTCAAACGCAGTATTTT. This sequence encodes CASSLEASPIQTQYF. The full variable domain, rest sourced from reference TRBV11-3 and TRBJ2-3, is EAGVVQSPRYKIIEKKQPVAFWCNPISGHNTLYWYLQNLGQGPELLIRYENEEAVDDSQLPKDRFSAERLKGVDSTLKIQPAELGDSAVYLCASSLEASPIQTQYFGPGTRLTVL.

This clone was counted once. The chain carries TRBV6-1 and TRBJ2-3; 7 bases agree with TRBD1. Germline CDR1 is MNHNS and CDR2 is SASEGT. The V gene end was trimmed by 6 bases and the J gene end by 2 bases; junction bases not matched to a gene: 8. The CDR3 has 15 residues. The CDR3 here is CASRVDRALTDTQYF. The CDR3 DNA reads as TGTGCCAGCAGGGTTGACAGGGCGCTCACAGATACGCAGTATTTT.

V is TRBV6-5 and J is TRBJ2-1; 7 bases are a match to TRBD1. The CDR3 length is 16 residues. Germline V gene sequence: CDR1 MNHEY, CDR2 SVGAGI. V shed 1 base, J shed 0 bases, and the junction held 3 bases outside the gene matches. The CDR3 region is CASSYLGQSSYNEQFF. Written as DNA, the CDR3 is TGTGCCAGCAGTTACTTGGGACAGAGCTCCTACAATGAGCAGTTCTTC.

V is TRBV10-1 and J is TRBJ2-3; possible D gene TRBD1, 6 bases. Trimming stripped 5 bases from V and 6 bases from J, with 18 bases between. Germline values: CDR1 WNHNN, CDR2 SYGVQD (reference sequence). CDR3 size: 15 residues. CDR3: CASSTYRTGIDTQYF. The CDR3 nucleotides are TGCGCCAGCAGTACCTACCGTACAGGGATCGATACGCAGTATTTT.

The rearrangement links TRBV19 to TRBJ2-7; 8 nucleotides agree with TRBD1. V lost 7 bases, J lost 6 bases, and 8 bases stayed unmatched. The CDR3 runs 13 residues. Germline values: CDR1 LNHDA, CDR2 SQIVND (reference sequence). CDR3 DNA sequence: TGTGCCAGTACCGACAGGGGATGGAGCGAGCAGTACTTC. Its protein is CASTDRGWSEQYF.

The V and J genes are TRBV6-5 and TRBJ2-1; 7 bases are shared with TRBD2. V lost 6 bases to trimming and J lost 4 bases; unmatched junction nucleotides: 9. The CDR3 spans 15 residues. The germline V gene encodes CDR1 MNHEY and CDR2 SVGAGI. The DNA of the CDR3 is TGTGCCAGCAGCGAGCGGGGAGTGGAATACAATGAGCAGTTCTTC. Translated: CASSERGVEYNEQFF.

The rearrangement joins TRBV6-1 to TRBJ2-3, with TRBD1 matching 8 bases. V dropped 3 bases and J dropped 4; count of bases not matched to a gene: 12. The CDR3 length is 17 residues. Germline values: CDR1 MNHNS, CDR2 SASEGT. The chain's CDR3 is CASSDEGTGLLPDTQYF. The CDR3 DNA sequence: TGTGCCAGCAGTGACGAAGGGACAGGCCTTCTTCCAGATACGCAGTATTTT.

J is TRBJ2-1 and V is TRBV30; 8 bases match TRBD1. V was clipped by 1 base and J by 7 bases; unmatched bases: 6. Germline V CDR1 and CDR2: GTSNPN, SVGIG (reference sequence). The CDR3 runs to 14 residues. The CDR3 DNA reads as TGTGCCTGGAGTGGACAGGGGAGTCGTAATGAGCAGTTCTTC. Amino acid sequence: CAWSGQGSRNEQFF.

The V and J genes are TRBV27 and TRBJ2-7, with 7 bases that match TRBD2. Germline lookup yields CDR1 MNHEY and CDR2 SMNVEV (reference sequence). This CDR3 spans 14 amino acids. After removal of 8 bases from V and 5 bases from J, the junction contained 12 bases not matched to a gene. The CDR3 protein is CASRSQAGIHEQYF. CDR3 sequence (DNA): TGTGCCAGCCGGAGTCAAGCGGGGATCCACGAGCAGTACTTC.

The V call is TRBV13, the J call TRBJ2-7, with 14 bases matching TRBD2. Germline V gives CDR1 PRHDT, CDR2 FYEKMQ (reference sequence). The CDR3 is 17 residues long. The trim removed 7 bases at V and 4 bases at J, leaving 12 bases unmatched. The CDR3 sequence: CASTKGLAGVGAYEQYF. The CDR3 coding sequence is TGTGCCAGCACCAAGGGACTAGCGGGAGTTGGGGCATACGAGCAGTACTTC.

The V and J genes are TRBV29-1 and TRBJ1-5; 8 bases align to TRBD1. The J segment lost 3 bases and the V segment lost 4 bases, leaving 5 bases of the junction unmatched. CDR1 and CDR2 from the germline V gene are SQVTM and ANQGSEA. The CDR3 extends over 14 amino acids. The CDR3 sequence: CSVAGGSANQPQHF. CDR3 in DNA: TGCAGCGTTGCAGGGGGCTCGGCCAATCAGCCCCAGCATTTT.

The chain uses TRBV4-1 and TRBJ2-7; unclear D gene. The CDR3 spans 15 residues. Germline lookup yields CDR1 MGHRA and CDR2 YSYEKL. Between the trimmed V and J ends, which lost 0 bases and 1 base, there was a span of 10 bases. The CDR3 loop is CASSQDRVGSYEQYF. In DNA, the CDR3 is TGCGCCAGCAGCCAAGATCGGGTCGGTTCCTACGAGCAGTACTTC.

V and J are TRBV6-6 and TRBJ2-7; D not certain. Trimming took off 5 bases at V and 0 bases at J, with 14 bases between the two ends. The CDR3 runs to 15 residues. Germline CDR1 reads MNHNY; CDR2 reads SVGAGI (reference sequence). The CDR3 loop is CASSQPGGRSYEQYF. The CDR3 DNA follows: TGTGCCAGCAGTCAACCGGGTGGCCGCTCCTACGAGCAGTACTTC.

The rearrangement links TRBV19 to TRBJ2-7; 7 bases are shared with TRBD1. V lost 5 bases to trimming and J lost 2 bases; unmatched junction nucleotides: 9. The germline gives CDR1 LNHDA, CDR2 SQIVND (reference sequence). The CDR3 runs 15 residues. The CDR3 DNA reads as TGTGCCAGTAGTGAACGGGACAGAGGCACCTACGAGCAGTACTTC. It encodes CASSERDRGTYEQYF.

The chain employs TRBV6-5 and TRBJ1-1, with a weak D call TRBD1 (6 bases). Between the trimmed V and J ends, which lost 5 bases and 2 bases, there was a span of 15 bases. This CDR3 spans 15 amino acids. Germline V lookup: CDR1 MNHEY, CDR2 SVGAGI. The CDR3, as DNA: TGTGCCAGCAGTACGCCGATACAGGGAAACACTGAAGCTTTCTTT. It codes for CASSTPIQGNTEAFF.

The genes are TRBV6-6 and TRBJ2-5; D is perhaps TRBD2 (6 bases). Trimming removed 11 bases from V and 5 bases from J, with 21 bases in between. The CDR3 runs 14 residues. Germline V lookup: CDR1 MNHNY, CDR2 SVGAGI (reference sequence). CDR3 sequence: CAGGTEGSKETQYF. The DNA of the CDR3 is TGTGCCGGAGGGACGGAGGGAAGCAAGGAGACCCAGTACTTC.